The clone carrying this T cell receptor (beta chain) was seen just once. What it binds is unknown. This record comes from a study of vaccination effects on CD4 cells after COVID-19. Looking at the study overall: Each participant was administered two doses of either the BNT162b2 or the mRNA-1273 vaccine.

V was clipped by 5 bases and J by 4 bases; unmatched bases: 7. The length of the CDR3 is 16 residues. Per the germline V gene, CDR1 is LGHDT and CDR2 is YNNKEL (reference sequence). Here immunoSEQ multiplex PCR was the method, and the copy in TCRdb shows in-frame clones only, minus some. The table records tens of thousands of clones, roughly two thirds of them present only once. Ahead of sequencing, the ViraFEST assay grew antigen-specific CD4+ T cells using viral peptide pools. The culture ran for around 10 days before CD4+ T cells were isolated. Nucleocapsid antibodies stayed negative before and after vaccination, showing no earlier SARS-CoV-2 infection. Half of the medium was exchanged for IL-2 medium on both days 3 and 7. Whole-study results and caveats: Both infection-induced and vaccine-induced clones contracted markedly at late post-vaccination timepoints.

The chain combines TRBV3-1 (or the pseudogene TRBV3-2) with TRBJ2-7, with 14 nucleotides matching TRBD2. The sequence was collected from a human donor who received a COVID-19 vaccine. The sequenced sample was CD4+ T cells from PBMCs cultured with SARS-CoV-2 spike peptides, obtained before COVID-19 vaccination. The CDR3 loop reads CASSSRTSGRSYEQYF. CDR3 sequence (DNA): TGTGCCAGCAGCTCCCGGACTAGCGGGAGGTCATACGAGCAGTACTTC.